The 8 T cell receptor beta chains below come from one sample, sequenced in a study of early T cells in non-severe SARS-CoV-2 infection. TCRdb itself ran the 5' RACE reads through MiXCR, one entry per CDR3 protein. Among tens of thousands of distinct CDR3 sequences, around an eighth were seen once, and the ten largest hold 2.5% to 3.5%. The input for sequencing was whole blood, taken at baseline. The receptors originated from an adult who was a healthcare worker with PCR-confirmed SARS-CoV-2 infection or an uninfected control (not recorded which).

This chain connects TRBV6-5 to TRBJ2-3; no clear D. V was clipped by 2 bases and J by 5 bases, with 8 bases between them. Per germline, CDR1 MNHEY and CDR2 SVGAGI. The CDR3 is 13 residues long. The CDR3 nucleotides are TGTGCCAGCAGTTACCAACCCGGAGATACGCAGTATTTT. This translates into CASSYQPGDTQYF.

There are a few counts of this clonotype. This chain joins TRBV28 and TRBJ2-5, with D unresolved. This CDR3 comprises 14 residues. The germline V gene has CDR1 MDHEN and CDR2 SYDVKM. The V end was cut by 8 bases, the J end by 1 base, with 14 bases between. The CDR3 here is CASRVAGAQETQYF. In DNA, the CDR3 is TGTGCCAGCCGTGTGGCAGGAGCCCAAGAGACCCAGTACTTC.

This clonotype was seen more than once but under ten times. The chain carries TRBV7-2 and TRBJ2-1; D is unresolved. The germline V gene encodes CDR1 SGHTA and CDR2 FQGNSA. V shed 5 bases and J shed 3 bases, with 14 bases lying between them. The CDR3 has 15 amino acids. The CDR3 reads CASSPRRVSYNEQFF. In nucleotides, the CDR3 is TGTGCCAGCAGCCCCCGAAGGGTCAGCTACAATGAGCAGTTCTTC.

The gene calls are TRBV6-6 and TRBJ2-3, with D perhaps assigned TRBD1 or TRBD2 (5 bases each). CDR1 and CDR2 from the germline V gene are MNHNY and SVGAGI (reference sequence). The ends were cut back, 5 bases at V and 0 bases at J, with 12 bases in the middle. The CDR3 is 15 amino acids. For the CDR3, the DNA is TGTGCCAGCAGTCCTAGGGACCGTAGCACAGATACGCAGTATTTT. Residues: CASSPRDRSTDTQYF.

The chain uses TRBV20-1 and TRBJ2-2; a weak D match, TRBD1 (6 bases). Looked up from germline, CDR1 is DFQATT and CDR2 is SNEGSKA (reference sequence). Trimming stripped 1 base from V and 0 bases from J, with 12 bases between. This CDR3 has 16 residues. CDR3 protein: CSARVRGHTNTGELFF. In DNA form, the CDR3 reads TGCAGTGCTAGAGTACGGGGACACACGAACACCGGGGAGCTGTTTTTT.

A note on this clonotype: The junction shows a germline mismatch at one end, possibly a read error. In DNA form, the CDR3 reads TGTGCCAGCAGTCCAGGGACAGGGAATCACCCCCAGCATTTT. Residues: CASSPGTGNHPQHF. The chain recombines TRBV2 with TRBJ1-5; 9 nucleotides line up with TRBD1. This CDR3 has 14 amino acids. Germline V CDR1 and CDR2: SNHLY, FYNNEI.

The table lists this clonotype with a few counts. The rearrangement links TRBV10-3 to TRBJ1-5; D remains ambiguous. CDR3 size: 15 residues. Trimming removed 0 bases from V and 2 bases from J, with 8 bases in between. Germline loops: CDR1 ENHRY, CDR2 SYGVKD. CDR3 sequence: CAISESHRGNQPQHF. DNA of the CDR3: TGTGCCATCAGTGAGTCCCACAGAGGCAATCAGCCCCAGCATTTT.

The V call is TRBV7-3, the J call TRBJ2-3; D is undetermined. CDR3 size: 11 residues. CDR1 and CDR2 (germline): SGHTA, FQGTGA. Trimming left V 5 bases short and J 9 bases short, with 9 bases between. DNA of the CDR3: TGTGCCAGCAGCCCCCGAGAGACGCAGTATTTT. Translated, it gives CASSPRETQYF.